These 28 T cell receptor beta chains were all obtained from the same sample, sequenced in a study of control samples from healthy donors and cancer patients. Assay used: immunoSEQ multiplex PCR; TCRdb lists only in-frame clones, some missing. The sample contains 150,000 or so clones, 90% to 95% of which appear only once. Sequenced sample: blood. The receptors come from a man between 18 and 29 years old in good health.

The chain combines TRBV6-5 with TRBJ1-1; the D gene is possibly TRBD1 (5 bases). Germline lookup yields CDR1 MNHEY and CDR2 SVGAGI. CDR3 length equals 12 residues. Trimming took off 5 bases at V and 11 bases at J, with 15 bases between the two ends. This chain's CDR3 is CASSRDSGWAFF. The DNA for the CDR3 is TGTGCCAGCAGTCGGGACTCGGGATGGGCTTTCTTT.

V usage is TRBV5-5 and J usage is TRBJ1-5, with TRBD1 matching 8 bases. Germline CDR1 is SGHKS and CDR2 is YYEKEE (reference sequence). The CDR3 is 15 amino acids. The V gene end was trimmed by 0 bases and the J gene end by 5 bases; junction bases not matched to a gene: 4. The CDR3 reads CASSLEGQGYQPQHF. The CDR3 DNA reads TGTGCCAGCAGCTTGGAAGGACAGGGATATCAGCCCCAGCATTTT. Combining the CDR3 with reference TRBV5-5 and TRBJ1-5 gives the whole variable domain DAGVTQSPTHLIKTRGQQVTLRCSPISGHKSVSWYQQVLGQGPQFIFQYYEKEERGRGNFPDRFSARQFPNYSSELNVNALLLGDSALYLCASSLEGQGYQPQHFGDGTRLSIL.

This rearrangement joins TRBV5-1 to TRBJ2-1; D is undetermined. The CDR3 covers 12 residues. Germline V lookup: CDR1 SGHRS, CDR2 YFSETQ. V was trimmed by 2 bases and J by 2 bases, leaving 2 bases between them. The CDR3 nucleotides read TGCGCCAGCAGCTTCACCTACAATGAGCAGTTCTTC. Its protein is CASSFTYNEQFF.

The gene calls are TRBV6-1 and TRBJ1-2; D is unclear. The CDR3 has 16 residues. Germline assignment: CDR1 MNHNS and CDR2 SASEGT. V was clipped by 0 bases and J by 4 bases, with 15 bases between them. The CDR3 loop reads CASSEALSGGPYGYTF. In DNA form, the CDR3 reads TGTGCCAGCAGTGAAGCCCTCAGCGGCGGGCCCTATGGCTACACCTTC.

V is TRBV29-1 and J is TRBJ2-2; 7 nucleotides align to TRBD1. CDR1 SQVTM and CDR2 ANQGSEA come from the germline V gene. With 7 bases clipped from V and 6 bases from J, the junction kept 8 bases outside the gene matches. The CDR3 covers 13 residues. For the CDR3, the DNA is TGCAGCGCTGTCGACAGGGCGGCCGGGGAGCTGTTTTTT. Protein sequence: CSAVDRAAGELFF.

J is TRBJ1-2 and V is TRBV6-5; no firm D call. The germline V gene encodes CDR1 MNHEY and CDR2 SVGAGI. V gave up 3 bases and J gave up 4 bases, with 12 bases separating them. The CDR3 runs 14 residues. The CDR3 bases are TGTGCCAGCAGTTATATGGACCGGGGCTATGGCTACACCTTC. Translating it yields CASSYMDRGYGYTF.

The chain links TRBV6-5 to TRBJ2-1, with D tentatively TRBD2 (5 bases). V was pared by 0 bases and J by 14 bases, with 14 bases between. The germline CDR1 and CDR2 sequences are MNHEY and SVGAGI. The CDR3 runs 13 residues. CDR3 region: CASSYSAGDRKFF. As DNA, the CDR3 is TGTGCCAGCAGTTACTCCGCGGGTGACCGGAAGTTCTTC.

The chain employs TRBV9 and TRBJ2-1; the D is unclear. CDR1 and CDR2 (germline): SGDLS, YYNGEE. V was pared by 0 bases and J by 7 bases, with 11 bases between. The CDR3 contains 14 residues. Here the CDR3 DNA reads TGTGCCAGCAGCGTAGTTGGGTCTTCAAATGAGCAGTTCTTC. As protein: CASSVVGSSNEQFF.

The table lists this clone with a count of one. The genes are TRBV9 and TRBJ2-2, with 9 bases matching TRBD1. Germline V gives CDR1 SGDLS, CDR2 YYNGEE. Trimming removed 4 bases from V and 4 bases from J; junction bases left unmatched: 8. This CDR3 spans 16 amino acids. CDR3 bases: TGTGCCAGCAGCCTAGCCGGGACAGGGACCACCGGGGAGCTGTTTTTT. This translates into CASSLAGTGTTGELFF.

The chain couples TRBV5-6 to TRBJ1-1, with 7 bases fitting TRBD1. Looked up from germline, CDR1 is SGHDT and CDR2 is YYEEEE. The CDR3 covers 16 residues. The V and J ends lost 4 bases and 4 bases, in that order; junction bases with no gene match: 13. The CDR3 is CASSRRLAGGGTEAFF. The DNA of the CDR3 is TGTGCCAGCAGCCGCCGACTCGCAGGGGGGGGCACTGAAGCTTTCTTT. The whole variable domain, remainder taken from reference TRBV5-6 and TRBJ1-1, is DAGVTQSPTHLIKTRGQQVTLRCSPKSGHDTVSWYQQALGQGPQFIFQYYEEEERQRGNFPDRFSGHQFPNYSSELNVNALLLGDSALYLCASSRRLAGGGTEAFFGQGTRLTVV.

CDR3 nucleotides: TGCGCCAGCAGCCAAGTCAGGGGAAACCCCTACGAGCAGTACTTC. Amino acid sequence: CASSQVRGNPYEQYF. This chain joins TRBV4-1 and TRBJ2-7; TRBD1 is a possible D gene (6 bases). The germline V gene encodes CDR1 MGHRA and CDR2 YSYEKL. Trimming stripped 1 base from V and 2 bases from J, with 12 bases between. The CDR3 totals 15 residues.

The rearrangement links TRBV19 to TRBJ2-7; tentatively, D is TRBD2 (5 bases). There are 15 residues in the CDR3. The germline V gene has CDR1 LNHDA and CDR2 SQIVND (reference sequence). V was trimmed by 5 bases and J by 2 bases, leaving 16 bases between them. CDR3 loop: CASSAIARYPYEQYF. As DNA, the CDR3 is TGTGCCAGTAGTGCGATAGCGAGATACCCCTACGAGCAGTACTTC. The variable domain in full, with the rest retrieved from reference TRBV19 and TRBJ2-7, is DGGITQSPKYLFRKEGQNVTLSCEQNLNHDAMYWYRQDPGQGLRLIYYSQIVNDFQKGDIAEGYSVSREKKESFPLTVTSAQKNPTAFYLCASSAIARYPYEQYFGPGTRLTVT.

This clone is deemed large. The chain links TRBV19 to TRBJ1-5; no firm D call. The CDR3 is 15 amino acids. Looked up from germline, CDR1 is LNHDA and CDR2 is SQIVND (reference sequence). V shed 3 bases and J shed 8 bases, with 17 bases lying between them. CDR3 region: CASSINPSGWEPQHF. The DNA of the CDR3 is TGTGCCAGTAGTATCAATCCGAGTGGATGGGAGCCCCAGCATTTT.

The chain recombines TRBV7-8 with TRBJ2-7, with a tentative D call TRBD2 (5 bases). The CDR3 has 14 residues. Germline V CDR1 and CDR2: SGHVS, FQNEAQ. V was trimmed by 4 bases and J by 4 bases, leaving 14 bases between them. The CDR3 here is CASSSTVGLYEQYF. For the CDR3, the DNA is TGTGCCAGCAGCTCGACGGTTGGACTTTACGAGCAGTACTTC.

The CDR3 reads CASSLVSGDYEQYF. DNA for the CDR3: TGCGCCAGCAGCTTGGTGTCTGGGGATTACGAGCAGTACTTC. The V call is TRBV5-1, the J call TRBJ2-7; D gene ambiguous. This CDR3 spans 14 amino acids. V gave up 0 bases and J gave up 4 bases, with 11 bases separating them. Germline-derived CDR1 and CDR2 are SGHRS and YFSETQ.

CDR3 in amino acids: CASMTFVGELFF. CDR3 coding DNA: TGTGCCAGCATGACTTTCGTGGGTGAGCTGTTTTTT. The V and J genes are TRBV6-5 and TRBJ2-2; no firm D call. In germline, CDR1 is MNHEY, CDR2 SVGAGI. This CDR3 region has 12 residues. Trimming stripped 7 bases from V and 11 bases from J, with 14 bases between.

In DNA form, the CDR3 reads TGTGCCACCAGCAGAACGGTAGGGGCGCGGACTGAAGCTTTCTTT. It is translated as CATSRTVGARTEAFF. The chain recombines TRBV15 with TRBJ1-1; the D gene is possibly TRBD1 (5 bases). The CDR3 totals 15 residues. V was clipped by 2 bases and J by 5 bases, with 15 bases between them. Germline V CDR1 and CDR2: LNHNV, YYDKDF (reference sequence).

V and J are TRBV6-1 and TRBJ1-2; tentative D call: TRBD1 (5 bases). This CDR3 comprises 15 residues. V shed 6 bases and J shed 3 bases, with 17 bases lying between them. Germline CDR1 and CDR2: MNHNS and SASEGT. CDR3 coding DNA: TGTGCCAGCAGGCTCGGGACGGAAACACACTATGGCTACACCTTC. Translating it yields CASRLGTETHYGYTF.

The chain links TRBV11-2 to TRBJ1-3; no clear D. There are 14 residues in the CDR3. CDR1 and CDR2 from the germline V gene are SGHAT and FQNNGV. V lost 1 base and J lost 0, with 4 bases in between. The CDR3: CASSLVSSGNTIYF. For the CDR3, the DNA is TGTGCCAGCAGCTTAGTAAGCTCTGGAAACACCATATATTTT.

This chain links TRBV7-2 with TRBJ2-3; possibly TRBD1 for D (5 bases). The germline V gene encodes CDR1 SGHTA and CDR2 FQGNSA. This CDR3 has 14 amino acids. Between the trimmed V and J ends, which lost 6 bases and 2 bases, there was a span of 12 bases. CDR3 sequence (DNA): TGTGCCAGCAGTTCCGAGACAGTCACAGATACGCAGTATTTT. Amino acids: CASSSETVTDTQYF.

The genes are TRBV3-1 (or the pseudogene TRBV3-2) and TRBJ2-7, with D possibly matching TRBD1 (6 bases). Germline lookup yields CDR1 LGHDT and CDR2 YNNKEL (reference sequence). The CDR3 is 15 amino acids. Trimming left V 1 base short and J 3 bases short, with 13 bases between. The CDR3 DNA sequence: TGTGCCAGCAGCCAAGGGTACACAGGGCGCTACGAGCAGTACTTC. Its translation is CASSQGYTGRYEQYF.

The chain carries TRBV9 and TRBJ2-7; either TRBD1 or TRBD2 may fit D (5 bases each). The CDR3 length is 14 residues. V was cut by 4 bases and J by 2 bases, with 13 bases left in between. The germline CDR1 and CDR2 sequences are SGDLS and YYNGEE. The CDR3 is CASSPRGLTYEQYF. CDR3 nucleotide sequence: TGTGCCAGCAGCCCCCGGGGCCTAACCTACGAGCAGTACTTC.

CDR3 sequence: CASSIWDGSQPQHF. The CDR3 coding sequence is TGTGCCAGTAGTATCTGGGACGGGAGTCAGCCCCAGCATTTT. This chain uses TRBV19 with TRBJ1-5, with a tentative D call TRBD1 (5 bases). This CDR3 has 14 amino acids. The germline CDR1 and CDR2 sequences are LNHDA and SQIVND (reference sequence). The V and J ends lost 3 bases and 6 bases respectively, with 12 bases between them.

A single count supports this clone. CDR3 loop: CASSAKAPPGVDTEAFF. As DNA, the CDR3 is TGTGCCAGCAGCGCAAAAGCTCCTCCAGGGGTCGACACTGAAGCTTTCTTT. The V call is TRBV21-1, the J call TRBJ1-1; the D call in the table, TRBD1, was not verified against the DNA. TRBV21-1 is marked as a pseudogene. This CDR3 is built from 17 residues.

The chain carries TRBV13 and TRBJ1-2; possibly TRBD1 for D (6 bases). The CDR3 totals 13 residues. Between the trimmed V and J ends, which lost 4 bases and 7 bases, there was a span of 13 bases. Germline assignment: CDR1 PRHDT and CDR2 FYEKMQ (reference sequence). CDR3 residues: CASSYDRQPGYTF. The CDR3 DNA is TGTGCCAGCAGCTACGACAGGCAGCCTGGCTACACCTTC. Combining the CDR3 with reference TRBV13 and TRBJ1-2 gives the whole variable domain AAGVIQSPRHLIKEKRETATLKCYPIPRHDTVYWYQQGPGQDPQFLISFYEKMQSDKGSIPDRFSAQQFSDYHSELNMSSLELGDSALYFCASSYDRQPGYTFGSGTRLTVV.

The rearrangement joins TRBV27 to TRBJ2-5; 11 nucleotides align to TRBD2. The CDR3 runs 15 residues. CDR1 MNHEY and CDR2 SMNVEV come from the germline V gene (reference sequence). Germline trimming cut 5 bases from V and 3 bases from J; bases unmatched to any gene: 5. The CDR3 loop reads CASSPTTSGKETQYF. CDR3 nucleotides: TGTGCCAGCAGTCCGACGACTAGCGGGAAAGAGACCCAGTACTTC.

The sample holds a few counts of this clone. The chain employs TRBV4-3 and TRBJ2-3; D unresolved. The CDR3 runs to 16 residues. Trimming pared 0 bases from V and 0 bases from J, leaving 10 bases between. Germline V CDR1 and CDR2: LGHNA, YSLEER. The CDR3 reads CASSQDLDASTDTQYF. CDR3 nucleotides: TGCGCCAGCAGCCAAGACTTGGACGCTAGCACAGATACGCAGTATTTT.

The rearrangement joins TRBV29-1 to TRBJ1-2; D is perhaps TRBD1 (5 bases). The CDR3 totals 16 residues. The V and J ends lost 6 bases and 1 base respectively, with 21 bases between them. Germline V gives CDR1 SQVTM, CDR2 ANQGSEA. CDR3 protein: CSVTHGTDPVNYGYTF. The CDR3 bases are TGCAGCGTAACCCACGGGACTGACCCCGTTAACTATGGCTACACCTTC.